In this sample, the clone carrying this T cell receptor (beta chain) turned up once. From germline, CDR1 is MDHEN and CDR2 SYDVKM. The junction had 7 bases not matched to a gene; V was cut back by 8 bases and J by 5 bases. The CDR3 extends over 13 amino acids. Assay: immunoSEQ multiplex PCR; the TCRdb copy retains only in-frame clones and omits some. This sample has approximately 89,000 clones, with roughly 86% found just once. These data originate in a study of control samples from healthy donors and cancer patients. Sequencing was carried out using blood. V and J are TRBV28 and TRBJ2-5, with 8 bases fitting TRBD2. The TCR sequence derives from a man aged 25-40 years in good health. The CDR3 loop reads CASRGGGRETQYF. DNA for the CDR3: TGTGCCAGCCGCGGCGGGGGGCGGGAGACCCAGTACTTC.